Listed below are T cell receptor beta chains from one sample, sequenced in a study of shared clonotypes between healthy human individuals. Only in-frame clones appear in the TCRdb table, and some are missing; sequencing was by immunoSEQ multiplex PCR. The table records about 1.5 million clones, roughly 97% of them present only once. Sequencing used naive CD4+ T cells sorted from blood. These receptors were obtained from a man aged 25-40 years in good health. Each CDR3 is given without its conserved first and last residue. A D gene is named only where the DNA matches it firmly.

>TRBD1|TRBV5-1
ASSLGQGGDTIY
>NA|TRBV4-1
ASSQEGSSGNTIY
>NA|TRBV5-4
ASSLDGRAGNTIY
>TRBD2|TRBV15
ATGEGNYNEQF
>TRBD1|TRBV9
ASSVVGTGKNTEAF
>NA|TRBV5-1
ASSSLGVDYGYT
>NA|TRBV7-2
ASSSIPAGFGELF
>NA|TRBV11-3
ASSLDSGSSYEQY
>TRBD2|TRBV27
ASSLGGRPHEQY
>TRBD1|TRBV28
ASELLGTGKNIQY
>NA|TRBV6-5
ASSWTANMNTEAF
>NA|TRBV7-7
ASSLQGFSGDQTEQY
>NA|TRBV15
ATSSDRNYGYT
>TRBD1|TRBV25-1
ASRGTGPSQPQH
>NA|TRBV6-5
ASSYSTTMNTEAF
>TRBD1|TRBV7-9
ASSRGLAGGTDTQY
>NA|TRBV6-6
ASSLQETQY
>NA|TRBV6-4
ASSESYGTDTQY
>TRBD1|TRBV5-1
ASSRTRTGANTGELF
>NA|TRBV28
ASSLIQGHTEAF
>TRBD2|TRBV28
ASFSGSGSYEQY
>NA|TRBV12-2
ASRFLAGANVLT
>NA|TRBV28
AGGGLTDTQY
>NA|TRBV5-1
ASRRADSYNEQF
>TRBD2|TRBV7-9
ASSPSGDPYEQY